Shown below are 9 T cell receptor beta chains from a single sample sequenced in a study of cytomegalovirus exposure and HLA in healthy donors (dated by TCRdb to about 2017). The library was produced with the immunoSEQ multiplex PCR assay. The multiplex PCR relied on a mix of 60 forward primers for TCR Vbeta segments and 13 reverse primers for TCR Jbeta segments. TCRdb limited this immuneACCESS table to in-frame rearrangements with V and J called. A share of clones is missing; checked studies link under half to unresolved V genes, and the rest is unexplained. This sample has about 200,000 clones in its table, and around 79% of those were observed once. The ten biggest clones cover around 1.6% of the sample. The source material was PBMCs. The origin of the receptors is a girl aged 5 to 17 in good health and CMV-seropositive.

The V call is TRBV15, the J call TRBJ2-2; D unclear. Trimming pared 7 bases from V and 6 bases from J, leaving 9 bases between. The CDR3 totals 12 residues. The germline CDR1 and CDR2 sequences are LNHNV and YYDKDF (reference sequence). CDR3 protein: CATNGDAGELFF. CDR3 coding DNA: TGTGCCACCAACGGAGACGCCGGGGAGCTGTTTTTT.

The J gene is TRBJ1-5, the V gene TRBV5-1; tentatively, D is TRBD1 (5 bases). The ends were cut back, 8 bases at V and 0 bases at J, with 9 bases in the middle. CDR1 SGHRS and CDR2 YFSETQ come from the germline V gene. The CDR3 is made up of 13 amino acids. CDR3 DNA: TGCGCCAGGACAGTCCTTAGCAATCAGCCCCAGCATTTT. This gives the protein CARTVLSNQPQHF. The entire variable domain, with the rest obtained from reference TRBV5-1 and TRBJ1-5, is as follows: KAGVTQTPRYLIKTRGQQVTLSCSPISGHRSVSWYQQTPGQGLQFLFEYFSETQRNKGNFPGRFSGRQFSNSRSEMNVSTLELGDSALYLCARTVLSNQPQHFGDGTRLSIL.

This chain links TRBV5-1 with TRBJ2-1, with D hard to call. CDR3 length: 16 amino acids. The germline V and J ends were trimmed by 0 bases and 7 bases, with 17 bases remaining between them. Germline values: CDR1 SGHRS, CDR2 YFSETQ. The CDR3 loop reads CASSLVGRPSGNEQFF. CDR3 DNA sequence: TGCGCCAGCAGCTTGGTGGGCCGACCCTCTGGTAATGAGCAGTTCTTC.

V usage is TRBV19 and J usage is TRBJ2-7; 12 bases are shared with TRBD1. After removal of 3 bases from V and 4 bases from J, the junction contained 4 bases not matched to a gene. This CDR3 contains 15 residues. CDR1 LNHDA and CDR2 SQIVND come from the germline V gene (reference sequence). The CDR3, as DNA: TGTGCCAGTAGTATCGGGACAGGGGGCTTTTACGAGCAGTACTTC. Residues: CASSIGTGGFYEQYF. Complete variable domain (other parts from reference TRBV19 and TRBJ2-7): DGGITQSPKYLFRKEGQNVTLSCEQNLNHDAMYWYRQDPGQGLRLIYYSQIVNDFQKGDIAEGYSVSREKKESFPLTVTSAQKNPTAFYLCASSIGTGGFYEQYFGPGTRLTVT.

The table lists this clone with a count of one. The genes are TRBV5-4 and TRBJ2-5; D is perhaps TRBD2 (5 bases). Per the germline V gene, CDR1 is SGHNT and CDR2 is YYREEE (reference sequence). The CDR3 runs to 16 residues. V was clipped by 4 bases and J by 5 bases, with 21 bases between them. The CDR3: CASSKRSQSRGETQYF. In nucleotides, the CDR3 is TGTGCCAGCAGCAAACGATCTCAATCAAGAGGGGAGACCCAGTACTTC. Full variable domain (outside the CDR3, taken from reference TRBV5-4 and TRBJ2-5): ETGVTQSPTHLIKTRGQQVTLRCSSQSGHNTVSWYQQALGQGPQFIFQYYREEENGRGNFPPRFSGLQFPNYSSELNVNALELDDSALYLCASSKRSQSRGETQYFGPGTRLLVL.

This chain joins TRBV4-2 and TRBJ2-1, with 12 bases fitting TRBD2. CDR3 length equals 16 residues. V dropped 0 bases and J dropped 7; count of bases not matched to a gene: 4. The V gene's germline CDR1 is LGHNA and CDR2 YNFKEQ. The CDR3 DNA sequence: TGTGCCAGCAGCCAAGAAGAAGGACTAGCGGGAAATGAGCAGTTCTTC. The encoded protein is CASSQEEGLAGNEQFF.

The chain employs TRBV12-5 and TRBJ1-1; D is unresolved. From germline, CDR1 is LGHNT and CDR2 FRNRAP. Trimming removed 7 bases at V and 1 base at J, with 16 bases between. CDR3 length: 15 amino acids. CDR3 protein: CASVLSTDPNTEAFF. For the CDR3, the DNA is TGTGCTAGTGTCCTCTCCACAGATCCGAACACTGAAGCTTTCTTT.

The chain has TRBV5-1 and TRBJ2-3, with 7 bases aligning to TRBD1. The CDR3 consists of 17 residues. Germline values: CDR1 SGHRS, CDR2 YFSETQ. J gave up 1 base and V 0 bases, and 8 bases lay outside the gene matches. The CDR3 nucleotides are TGCGCCAGCAGCTTGGCTCCCCCAGGGGGAGGCACAGATACGCAGTATTTT. Protein product: CASSLAPPGGGTDTQYF.

The rearrangement uses TRBV9 and TRBJ1-1; TRBD1 matches 8 bases. The V gene's germline CDR1 is SGDLS and CDR2 YYNGEE. V gave up 1 base and J gave up 1 base; unmatched junction bases: 6. The CDR3 is 16 amino acids. CDR3 region: CASSVLTGGENTEAFF. DNA for the CDR3: TGTGCCAGCAGCGTACTTACAGGGGGAGAGAACACTGAAGCTTTCTTT.